The rows below give T cell receptor beta chains drawn from one sample of a study of radiation and T cells in renal cell carcinoma. The table came from immunoSEQ multiplex PCR; TCRdb's copy has only in-frame clones and leaves some out. Here the sample spans roughly 130,000 clones, more than 70% being singletons. The specimen comprised blood, sampled from a patient whose treatment included radiotherapy and nephrectomy. The receptors shown here come from a woman aged 50 to 60 with renal cell carcinoma. Both conserved end residues are part of each CDR3. D genes are given only for firm matches. Where a row states a size, it is once, few, many or the class of an expanded clone; other rows omit it.

cdr3_length	clone_size	v_call	j_call	d_call	cdr3_nt	cdr3_aa
17	.	TRBV2	TRBJ1-1	.	TGTGCCAGCAGTGAAGCGCTTCTGGGGTCCGTGAACACTGAAGCTTTCTTT	CASSEALLGSVNTEAFF
13	.	TRBV6-4	TRBJ1-6	.	TGTGCCAGCAGCGTGGAAGTGAATTCACCCCTCCACTTT	CASSVEVNSPLHF
15	once	TRBV5-5	TRBJ2-2	.	TGTGCCAGCAGCCCTAGACGGGAGCACACCGGGGAGCTGTTTTTT	CASSPRREHTGELFF
18	.	TRBV2	TRBJ2-5	TRBD2	TGTGCCAGCAGTGATGATGGGACTAGCGGGGAGTACCAAGAGACCCAGTACTTC	CASSDDGTSGEYQETQYF
17	once	TRBV13	TRBJ2-1	.	TGTGCCAGCAGCTTAGTTGGGGACCCAGGCCCCTACAATGAGCAGTTCTTC	CASSLVGDPGPYNEQFF
14	few	TRBV9	TRBJ2-5	.	TGTGCCAGCAGCGTAGAAGGTGGGGGGGAGACCCAGTACTTC	CASSVEGGGETQYF
17	.	TRBV15	TRBJ1-6	TRBD1	TGTGCCACCAGCAGAGCTCGGACAGGGGTAGTGGGTTCACCCCTCCACTTT	CATSRARTGVVGSPLHF
16	once	TRBV19	TRBJ1-5	.	TGTGCCAGTAGTATATTTTCAGGGGCGGACGATCAGCCCCAGCATTTT	CASSIFSGADDQPQHF
13	.	TRBV29-1	TRBJ2-2	TRBD1	TGCAGCGTAACGACAGGGTTCACCGGGGAGCTGTTTTTT	CSVTTGFTGELFF
13	few	TRBV19	TRBJ1-5	.	TGTGCCAGTAAGTTGTTAGGGAGCCAGCCCCAGCATTTT	CASKLLGSQPQHF
18	.	TRBV19	TRBJ1-1	TRBD1	TGTGCCAGTAGTCCGTCGACAGGGCCCCTTACTTTCAACACTGAAGCTTTCTTT	CASSPSTGPLTFNTEAFF
13	.	TRBV5-4	TRBJ2-1	TRBD1	TGTGCCAGCAGCGCCCGACAGGGATTTGAGCAGTTCTTC	CASSARQGFEQFF
14	.	TRBV5-1	TRBJ2-1	.	TGCGCCAGCAGCTTGGTTCTGGATTCATCTGAGCAGTTCTTC	CASSLVLDSSEQFF
15	.	TRBV10-1	TRBJ2-7	.	TGCGCCAGCAGTGAGTCGAGAGGGCCCTCCCGATGGCAGTACTTC	CASSESRGPSRWQYF
15	once	TRBV7-3	TRBJ2-1	TRBD2	TGTGCCAGCAGCCAGACTAGCGGGATAAACAATGAGCAGTTCTTC	CASSQTSGINNEQFF
14	.	TRBV6-1	TRBJ1-2	.	TGTGCCAGCAGTGAAGCGGGGGGTGTGAGTGGCTACACCTTC	CASSEAGGVSGYTF
14	.	TRBV18	TRBJ2-7	TRBD1	TGTGCCAGCTCACCGACGGGACAGGCCTACGAGCAGTACTTC	CASSPTGQAYEQYF
19	.	TRBV5-3	TRBJ2-5	TRBD2	TGTGCCAGAAGCTTGGGGTTAAAGGGGAATAGCGGGGGTTCAGGGACCCAGTACTTC	CARSLGLKGNSGGSGTQYF
15	.	TRBV7-8	TRBJ1-5	TRBD1	TGTGCCAGCAGCTCGGGGACAGGGGGCGGTCAGCCCCAGCATTTT	CASSSGTGGGQPQHF
17	.	TRBV30	TRBJ1-4	.	TGTGCCTGGACCTTCCCCCCCGGCCCAGGACATGGTGAAAAACTGTTTTTT	CAWTFPPGPGHGEKLFF
14	.	TRBV2	TRBJ1-5	.	TGTGCCAGCAGTCGACAGACAAGCAATCAGCCCCAGCATTTT	CASSRQTSNQPQHF
14	.	TRBV4-1	TRBJ1-1	.	TGCGCCAGCAGCCAAGAGGGAGTCGGCACTGAAGCTTTCTTT	CASSQEGVGTEAFF
16	.	TRBV7-9	TRBJ2-3	TRBD2	TGTGCCAGCAGCTTTCCCCAGCGGGGGGGCACAGATACGCAGTATTTT	CASSFPQRGGTDTQYF